What follows is one TCR beta chain and its context. Which antigen it targets is not known. The cohort was made up of 650 to 700 healthy bone marrow donors. At the time of sampling, every cohort member was nominally healthy, though immune exposures that went unrecorded were likely present. The donor was CMV seronegative and belonged to the group of over 300 seronegative cohort members. A peripheral blood sample was collected from each donor, and TCR beta sequencing was performed on peripheral blood mononuclear cells. The Qiagen DNeasy Blood Extraction Kit was used to extract genomic DNA from the blood cell samples. This sample was taken from a study of cytomegalovirus exposure and HLA in healthy donors (dated 2017 in TCRdb). Study-wide context: In an earlier analysis of fewer than 750 of the donors, less than 350 Gb of sequence data and approximately 100 million unique TCR beta sequences from roughly 190 million T cells were reported. An early release that covered about 600 HLA-typed donors contained 250 to 350 gigabases of sequencing data and tens of millions of unique TCR sequences. The genetic ancestry cluster associated with self-reported Caucasian donors included about 84% of the approximately 410 genotyped donors. The study aimed to test whether signatures of past pathogen exposure could be identified by cataloging public T cell receptors. The T cell repertoires of 700 or so subjects were profiled by immunosequencing and related to cytomegalovirus serostatus. Besides the first cohort of roughly 700 subjects, a separate validation cohort made up of some 110 different subjects was used. High-throughput TCR immunosequencing, statistical association of individual TCRs with disease status, and machine learning were combined to predict cytomegalovirus infection status. In a later analysis, previously published TCR beta repertoires from 600 to 850 donors were re-analyzed and high-resolution HLA genotyping was added so that TCR occurrence patterns could be studied. The later analysis used no new phenotypic data to find candidate immune exposures, relying instead on TCR beta sequences and their occurrence across donors. An earlier analysis of several hundred of the donors applied high-throughput TCR beta sequencing to assess whether each TCR beta V gene segment acted as functional or pseudogenic. Donor age, sex, ethnicity and CMV serostatus were compiled alongside the repertoire data. A later genetic analysis took genome-wide SNP genotypes for about three fifths of the roughly 670 donors and used that subset as a discovery cohort. Every repertoire in the discovery cohort had been generated on one and the same sequencing platform. Both class I and class II loci were covered by HLA typing, at four-digit resolution. The number of donors typed differed by locus, with 629-630 for A, B, C, DRB1 and DQB1, around 500 for DQA1, 606 for DPA1, and 400 to 490 for DPB1. Because of strong linkage in the cohort, roughly five DR-DQ haplotypes were treated as single units for association and clustering. On average, 235,054 unique TCR beta nucleotide sequences were sequenced per donor among several hundred genotyped donors of the cohort, with 15% to 20% of those sequences being non-productive.

Study-level results and caveats: A later analysis reported that several top co-occurrence clusters appeared linked to parvovirus B19, influenza, CMV and Epstein-Barr virus. The 87-base-pair reads could not distinguish some IMGT-functional V segments, including TRBV6-2 and TRBV6-3, so those segments were excluded. Because some donors lacked HLA typing at each locus, the association tests relied only on the typed subset. In a later analysis, TCR association rates were found to vary across HLA loci, with the most associated TCRs seen for DRB1 alleles and the fewest for HLA-C alleles. The authors suggested that the approach could potentially be generalized to other disease states and immunological phenotypes. A later analysis found that most CMV-associated TCR beta chains appeared HLA-restricted, with HLA associations seemingly driven largely by CMV exposure. Strong co-occurrence of HLA alleles, especially DR and DQ, made assigning TCR associations to individual alleles difficult. Cytomegalovirus status was reported to be diagnosed by the classifier with high specificity and sensitivity in both the original and validation cohorts. In a later analysis, HLA-associated TCR beta chains showed more clonal expansion and lower generation probabilities than non-associated chains that were equally common. Sequencing depth was assumed to be roughly uniform across donors in the presence/absence analyses, though that assumption may not hold. In an earlier analysis of roughly 560 of the donors, most TCR beta V segments were observed in productive rearrangements about 87% or about 30% of the time, broadly matching IMGT annotations. At a false discovery rate of 0.05, a later analysis linked roughly 17,000 TCR beta sequences to specific HLA alleles. Roughly 15 rarely observed V segments, including chromosome 9 orphons, were excluded from the earlier analysis of approximately 600 of the donors because counts were too low. In a later genetic analysis, fewer N-insertions in productive TCRs were reported among donors in an Asian-associated ancestry cluster than the 666-donor mean. Correlated functional status among segregating V segments might reflect linkage disequilibrium, but an unknown experimental factor could not be ruled out. The cohort was sequenced for TCR beta chains only, and without alpha or paired-chain data the features that could be detected were limited. In a later genetic analysis, a missense DCLRE1C variant was associated with V-gene and J-gene trimming of TCR beta chains, and the association was replicated in an independent cohort. A further reported finding was that TCR beta sequences accurately predicted the HLA-A and HLA-B alleles for most subjects in the first cohort. A cluster of highly shared sequence variants was judged likely to be a technical artifact of the sequencing pipeline. In vitro tests confirmed that a few of the cytomegalovirus-associated TCR beta chains recognize cytomegalovirus antigens. CMV serostatus was the only immune exposure information available for the cohort. A total of some 180 TCR beta chains were listed by the study as associated with cytomegalovirus. While some public TCRs were present in many individuals, most TCR sequences turned up only very rarely across donors.

The V end gives up 6 bases and the J end 0 bases, leaving 3 bases in the junction not matched to a gene. The cysteine opens and the phenylalanine closes a CDR3 of 14 amino acids. This entry keeps only the CDR3 DNA: 42 bases, framed from base 1. Per the germline V gene (reference sequence), MNHEY is the CDR1 and SMNVEV is the CDR2. Library prep was done by the immunoSEQ multiplex PCR assay. For the multiplex PCR, a mixture combining 60 forward primers for TCR Vbeta segments and 13 reverse primers for TCR Jbeta segments was used. The CDR3 region of rearranged TCR beta genes was amplified from genomic DNA by a multiplex PCR assay. On the Illumina HiSeq System, the amplified TCR beta libraries were sequenced as 87-base-pair reads. Per the original workflow: Across the 500 to 750 repertoires, a later analysis counted 78 million or so unique TCR beta chains, some 11 million of which were shared by at least two donors. A nearest-neighbor algorithm error-corrected the raw reads and collapsed the reads into unique sequences, merging closely related sequences to remove PCR and sequencing errors. To assign V, D and J gene segments, CDR3 sequences were aligned to IMGT reference sequences. For a sequence to be retained, a match of at least six nucleotides to both a V gene segment and a J gene segment was required. Rearrangements were called productive when the CDR3 lacked stop codons and stayed in frame with V and J; all others were non-productive. CDR3 was defined according to IMGT convention as the region running from the second conserved V-encoded cysteine to the conserved J-encoded phenylalanine. Sequences without an unambiguous match to a single V gene segment were excluded from the earlier analysis of 450 to 750 of the donors. An earlier analysis of almost 600 of the donors classified V segments as functional when productive rearrangements were above 56.7% and as segregating when the standard deviation between donors was above 5%. A statistical classification framework was built to diagnose cytomegalovirus status from the catalog of TCR beta chain sequences. V and J gene assignment, in a later analysis, came from comparing TCR nucleotide sequences with IMGT/GENE-DB human TR gene sequences. Using the TCRdist pipeline, a later analysis assigned CDR3 sequences along with most-parsimonious VDJ recombination scenarios. In a later analysis, each TCR beta chain was defined by its CDR3 amino acid sequence together with its V-gene family, and reads without a unique V-gene family were excluded. A later analysis removed several hundred highly shared, low-generation-probability nucleotide sequences to deal with suspected cross-contamination and a sequencing artifact. In a later analysis, a clonal expansion index was calculated for each public chain from normalized within-repertoire ranks of inferred template counts. In a later analysis, generation probabilities were computed with a VDJ recombination model fitted to out-of-frame rearrangements, and the resulting probabilities were checked against IGoR. Hypergeometric tests were used in a later analysis to score TCR-TCR, TCR-HLA and TCR-CMV co-occurrence, with a repertoire-size bias correction applied to the TCR pairs. In a later analysis, false discovery rates were estimated by permuting HLA or CMV assignments 20 times. In a later analysis, co-occurring TCRs were grouped using DBSCAN, with TCRdist sequence similarity added in when clustering inside HLA-allele-positive subsets. For co-occurrence clustering, repertoires with fewer than 30,000 or more than 120,000 public chains were excluded, along with roughly 5 repertoires with anomalous nucleotide sharing. Drawn from immuneACCESS, this table holds only the in-frame rearrangements with V and J called that TCRdb kept. Clones are partly lost; checked studies trace under half to an unresolved V gene and leave the rest unexplained. The V and J calls and clone size were taken over from that table, and D and trimming were inferred from the DNA. Per the sample table, the count is roughly 51,000 clones. The ten most abundant clones make up 2.1% of the sample.

The chain is made from TRBV27 and TRBJ2-7; 9 bases in the junction line up with TRBD1. This clonotype originated in a woman between 40 and 55 years old in good health and CMV-seronegative. Sequencing was done on a sample of PBMCs. The base sequence is TGTGCCAGCAGGACAGGGGGTCACTCCTACGAGCAGTACTTC. This codes for CASRTGGHSYEQYF.